Listed here are 12 T cell receptor beta chains from one sample, sequenced in a study of blood T cells in healthy people across ages. Primed by a sample-barcoded 5' primer and a J-beta primer mix, a second PCR proceeded for about 7 to 11 cycles. One entry per CDR3 protein, called by TCRdb with MiXCR from the 5' RACE reads. The sample gives roughly 1,800,000 distinct CDR3 sequences, about 49% of which show up once; about 2.1% is in the top ten. Sequenced input: blood. Receptors were obtained from a woman between 40 and 50 years old in good health.

The gene calls are TRBV4-3 and TRBJ2-2, with D possibly matching TRBD2 (5 bases). Per the germline V gene, CDR1 is LGHNA and CDR2 is YSLEER. This CDR3 is built from 19 residues. V gave up 1 base and J gave up 5 bases, with 23 bases separating them. CDR3 region: CASSQGRAVAEGETGELFF. CDR3 in DNA: TGCGCCAGCAGCCAAGGCCGTGCGGTGGCAGAGGGAGAGACCGGGGAGCTGTTTTTT.

The rearrangement uses TRBV20-1 and TRBJ2-5; tentatively, D is TRBD1 (5 bases). The J call is in doubt because the DNA end fits TRBJ2-7 better. Germline CDR1 is DFQATT and CDR2 is SNEGSKA (reference sequence). This CDR3 has 12 amino acids. CDR3 nucleotide sequence: TGCAGTGCTAGTGACAGTCTATACGAGCAGTACTTC. This encodes CSASDSLYEQYF.

Ten or more counts support this clonotype. V and J are TRBV6-5 and TRBJ2-5; D remains unclear. CDR3 size: 11 residues. Germline CDR1 is MNHEY and CDR2 is SVGAGI. V was clipped by 2 bases and J by 4 bases, with 2 bases between them. The CDR3 bases are TGTGCCAGCAGTTACCTAGAGACCCAGTACTTC. It yields the protein CASSYLETQYF.

For this clonotype: A much larger clone is a single base away; this may be a read error. This chain joins TRBV9 and TRBJ1-6; 7 positions match TRBD1. The CDR3 contains 14 residues. Germline loops: CDR1 SGDLS, CDR2 YYNGEE. The CDR3 DNA reads TGTGCCAGCAGCTTCCGGGACAGCAATTCACCCCCCCACTTT. It encodes CASSFRDSNSPPHF.

This clonotype has more than one count but fewer than ten. V gene TRBV6-6 combines with J gene TRBJ2-1, with D tentatively TRBD1 (7 bases). This CDR3 region has 17 residues. Germline V gene data show CDR1 as MNHNY and CDR2 as SVGAGI (reference sequence). V lost 0 bases to trimming and J lost 2 bases, with 14 bases between them. CDR3 in amino acids: CASSYSLRGAAYNEQFF. The CDR3 coding sequence is TGTGCCAGCAGTTACTCGCTCAGGGGGGCAGCCTACAATGAGCAGTTCTTC.

V gene TRBV7-3 combines with J gene TRBJ1-1; D might be TRBD1 (5 bases). The CDR3 consists of 17 residues. Germline assignment: CDR1 SGHTA and CDR2 FQGTGA. V was clipped by 1 base and J by 5 bases, with 20 bases between them. In nucleotides, the CDR3 is TGTGCCAGCAGCTTAAGAATAAGGGACCCCATTGGGACTGAAGCTTTCTTT. Protein sequence: CASSLRIRDPIGTEAFF. The full variable domain, completed using reference TRBV7-3 and TRBJ1-1, is GAGVSQTPSNKVTEKGKYVELRCDPISGHTALYWYRQSLGQGPEFLIYFQGTGAADDSGLPNDRFFAVRPEGSVSTLKIQRTERGDSAVYLCASSLRIRDPIGTEAFFGQGTRLTVV.

The J gene is TRBJ1-2, the V gene TRBV15; D gene ambiguous. The ends were cut back, 6 bases at V and 8 bases at J, with 16 bases in the middle. The length of the CDR3 is 13 residues. CDR1 and CDR2 from the germline V gene are LNHNV and YYDKDF (reference sequence). The chain's CDR3 is CATRTGNLGGYTF. The CDR3 bases are TGTGCCACCAGAACCGGGAACTTGGGGGGCTACACCTTC.

In this sample, this clonotype turned up once. V and J are TRBV5-1 and TRBJ2-6, with 8 bases lining up with TRBD2. J was trimmed by 4 bases and V by 3 bases; bases with no gene match: 9. Per the germline V gene, CDR1 is SGHRS and CDR2 is YFSETQ. The length of the CDR3 is 17 residues. The CDR3 nucleotides are TGCGCCAGCAGCTCCCGTCCCGGGGGGGCCGGGGCCAACGTCCTGACTTTC. Translating gives CASSSRPGGAGANVLTF.

The CDR3 loop reads CASSVVGVPSSYNEQFF. The CDR3 DNA is TGTGCCAGCAGCGTAGTGGGCGTACCCAGCTCCTACAATGAGCAGTTCTTC. The genes are TRBV9 and TRBJ2-1; D gene unclear. Trimming took off 0 bases at V and 0 bases at J, with 13 bases between the two ends. CDR3 length equals 17 residues. Germline CDR1 is SGDLS and CDR2 is YYNGEE.

The chain joins TRBV19 to TRBJ2-4, with 12 bases that match TRBD1. CDR3 length: 15 residues. The ends lost 4 bases at V and 9 bases at J; junction bases unmatched: 7. The germline V gene encodes CDR1 LNHDA and CDR2 SQIVND (reference sequence). CDR3 nucleotides: TGTGCCAGTAGTACCGGGACAGGGGGCATTACCATTCAGTACTTC. Protein sequence: CASSTGTGGITIQYF.

This clonotype was picked up a small number of times. The genes are TRBV9 and TRBJ2-1, with D perhaps TRBD1 or TRBD2 (6 bases each). Germline CDR1 SGDLS, CDR2 YYNGEE. This CDR3 is built from 15 residues. V shed 0 bases and J shed 7 bases, with 14 bases lying between them. CDR3: CASSVGGAFRNEQFF. The CDR3 region has the DNA TGTGCCAGCAGCGTAGGGGGGGCCTTCCGGAATGAGCAGTTCTTC.

This chain connects TRBV4-3 to TRBJ2-1; the D gene is possibly TRBD2 (6 bases). Trimming stripped 2 bases from V and 5 bases from J, with 13 bases between. CDR1 is LGHNA and CDR2 is YSLEER in the germline V gene. This CDR3 has 15 residues. Written as DNA, the CDR3 is TGCGCCAGCAGCCAACGGGCTAGCGTAAACAATGAGCAGTTCTTC. Its protein is CASSQRASVNNEQFF.